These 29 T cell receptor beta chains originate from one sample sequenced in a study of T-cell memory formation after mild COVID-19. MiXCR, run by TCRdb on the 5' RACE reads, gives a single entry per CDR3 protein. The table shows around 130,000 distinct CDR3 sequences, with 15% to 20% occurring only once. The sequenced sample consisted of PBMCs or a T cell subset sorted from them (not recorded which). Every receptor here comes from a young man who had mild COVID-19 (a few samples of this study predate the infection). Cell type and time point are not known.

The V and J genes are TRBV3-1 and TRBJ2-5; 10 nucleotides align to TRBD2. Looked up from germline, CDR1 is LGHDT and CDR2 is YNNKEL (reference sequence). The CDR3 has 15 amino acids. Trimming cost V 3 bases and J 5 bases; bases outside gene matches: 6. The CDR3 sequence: CASSHSGGLGETQYF. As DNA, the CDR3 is TGTGCCAGCAGCCATAGCGGGGGGTTGGGGGAGACCCAGTACTTC.

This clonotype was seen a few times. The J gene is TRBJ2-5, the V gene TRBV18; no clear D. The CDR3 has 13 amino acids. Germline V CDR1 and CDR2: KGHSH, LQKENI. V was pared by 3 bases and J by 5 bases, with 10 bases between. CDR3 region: CASSPTNGETQYF. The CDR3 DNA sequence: TGTGCCAGCTCACCTACGAATGGGGAGACCCAGTACTTC.

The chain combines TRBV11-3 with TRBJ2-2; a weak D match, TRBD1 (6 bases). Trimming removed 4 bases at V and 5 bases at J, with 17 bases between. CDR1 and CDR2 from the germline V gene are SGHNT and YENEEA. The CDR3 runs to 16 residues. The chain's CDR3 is CASSYAQGLGTGELFF. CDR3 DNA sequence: TGTGCCAGCAGCTACGCGCAGGGGTTGGGTACCGGGGAGCTGTTTTTT.

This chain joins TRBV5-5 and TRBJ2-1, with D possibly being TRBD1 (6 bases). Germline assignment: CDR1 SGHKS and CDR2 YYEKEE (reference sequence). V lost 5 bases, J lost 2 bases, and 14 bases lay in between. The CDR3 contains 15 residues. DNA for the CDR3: TGTGCCAGCAGTTCTACCGGGACACCCTACAATGAGCAGTTCTTC. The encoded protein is CASSSTGTPYNEQFF.

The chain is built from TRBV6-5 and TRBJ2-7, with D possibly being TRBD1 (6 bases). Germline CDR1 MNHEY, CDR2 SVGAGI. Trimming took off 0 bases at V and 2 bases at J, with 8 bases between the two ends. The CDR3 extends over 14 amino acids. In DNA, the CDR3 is TGTGCCAGCAGTTACTCACGGGACACCTACGAGCAGTACTTC. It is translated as CASSYSRDTYEQYF.

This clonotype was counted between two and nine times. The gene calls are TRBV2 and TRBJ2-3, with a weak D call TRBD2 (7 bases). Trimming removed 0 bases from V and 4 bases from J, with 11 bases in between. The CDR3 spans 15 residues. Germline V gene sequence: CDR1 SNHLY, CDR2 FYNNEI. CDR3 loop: CASSEARGGSDTQYF. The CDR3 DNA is TGTGCCAGCAGTGAAGCGAGGGGGGGGTCAGATACGCAGTATTTT.

The CDR3 bases are TGTGCCAGCAGCGCCCGCGGGTGGGGCCAAGAGACCCAGTACTTC. This translates into CASSARGWGQETQYF. The chain carries TRBV7-2 and TRBJ2-5, with TRBD2 as a possible D gene (5 bases). V lost 5 bases and J 1 base, leaving 14 bases between the germline ends. The germline CDR1 and CDR2 sequences are SGHTA and FQGNSA. This CDR3 contains 15 residues.

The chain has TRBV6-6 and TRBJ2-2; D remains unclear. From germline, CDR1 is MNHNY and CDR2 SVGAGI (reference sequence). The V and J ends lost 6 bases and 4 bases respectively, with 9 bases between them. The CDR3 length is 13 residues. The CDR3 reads CASSPWPTGELFF. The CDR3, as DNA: TGTGCCAGCAGCCCGTGGCCCACCGGGGAGCTGTTTTTT.

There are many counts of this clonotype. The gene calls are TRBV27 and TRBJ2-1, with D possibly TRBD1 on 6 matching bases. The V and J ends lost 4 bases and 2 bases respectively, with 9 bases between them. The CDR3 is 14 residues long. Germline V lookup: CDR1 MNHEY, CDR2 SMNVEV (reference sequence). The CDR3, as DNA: TGTGCCAGCAGTTCTCCAGGGGCCTACAATGAGCAGTTCTTC. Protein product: CASSSPGAYNEQFF.

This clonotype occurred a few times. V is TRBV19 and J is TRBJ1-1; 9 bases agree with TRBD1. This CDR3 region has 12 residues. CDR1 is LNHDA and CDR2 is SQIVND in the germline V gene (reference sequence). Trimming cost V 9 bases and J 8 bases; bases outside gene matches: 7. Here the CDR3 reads CASTGTGREAFF. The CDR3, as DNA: TGTGCCAGCACCGGGACAGGGAGAGAAGCTTTCTTT.

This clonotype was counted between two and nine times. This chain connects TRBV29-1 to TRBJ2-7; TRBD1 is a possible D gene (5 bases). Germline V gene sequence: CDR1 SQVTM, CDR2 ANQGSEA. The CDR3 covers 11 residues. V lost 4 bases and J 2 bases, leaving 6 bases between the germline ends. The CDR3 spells CSVVRAYEQYF. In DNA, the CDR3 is TGCAGCGTTGTCAGGGCCTACGAGCAGTACTTC.

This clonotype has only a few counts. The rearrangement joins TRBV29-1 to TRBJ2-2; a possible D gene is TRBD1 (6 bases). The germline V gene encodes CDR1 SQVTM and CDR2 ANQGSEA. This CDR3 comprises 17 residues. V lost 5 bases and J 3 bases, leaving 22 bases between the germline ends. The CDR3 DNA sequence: TGCAGCGTTTCTCGGTATCGGGACAACCTATACACCGGGGAGCTGTTTTTT. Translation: CSVSRYRDNLYTGELFF.

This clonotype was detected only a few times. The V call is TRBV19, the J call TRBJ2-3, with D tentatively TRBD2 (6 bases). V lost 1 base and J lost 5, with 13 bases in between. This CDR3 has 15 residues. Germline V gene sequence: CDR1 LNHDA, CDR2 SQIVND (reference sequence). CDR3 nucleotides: TGTGCCAGTAGTATAGTCGTCGGGGGTTTAGATACGCAGTATTTT. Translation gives CASSIVVGGLDTQYF. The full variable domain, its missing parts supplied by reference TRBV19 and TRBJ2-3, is DGGITQSPKYLFRKEGQNVTLSCEQNLNHDAMYWYRQDPGQGLRLIYYSQIVNDFQKGDIAEGYSVSREKKESFPLTVTSAQKNPTAFYLCASSIVVGGLDTQYFGPGTRLTVL.

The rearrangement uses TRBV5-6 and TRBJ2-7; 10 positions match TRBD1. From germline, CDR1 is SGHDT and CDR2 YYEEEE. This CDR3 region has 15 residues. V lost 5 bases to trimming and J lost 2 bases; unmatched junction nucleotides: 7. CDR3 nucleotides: TGTGCCAGCAGGCAAACGGGACAGGGGCCCTACGAGCAGTACGTC. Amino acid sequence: CASRQTGQGPYEQYV.

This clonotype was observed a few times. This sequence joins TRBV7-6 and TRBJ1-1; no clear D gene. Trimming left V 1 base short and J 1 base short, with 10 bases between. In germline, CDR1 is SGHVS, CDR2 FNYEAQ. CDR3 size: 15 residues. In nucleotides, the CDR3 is TGTGCCAGCAGCTTAGAACCCCTTGGGAACACTGAAGCTTTCTTT. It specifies CASSLEPLGNTEAFF.

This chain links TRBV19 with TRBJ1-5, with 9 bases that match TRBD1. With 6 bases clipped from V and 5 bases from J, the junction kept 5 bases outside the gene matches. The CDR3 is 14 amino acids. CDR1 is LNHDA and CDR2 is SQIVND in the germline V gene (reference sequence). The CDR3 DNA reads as TGTGCCAGTAGCGGACAGGGGTGGGATCAGCCCCAGCATTTT. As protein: CASSGQGWDQPQHF.

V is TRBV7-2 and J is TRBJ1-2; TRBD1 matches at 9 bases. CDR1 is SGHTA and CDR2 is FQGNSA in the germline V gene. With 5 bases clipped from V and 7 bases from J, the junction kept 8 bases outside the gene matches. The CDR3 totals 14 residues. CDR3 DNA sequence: TGTGCCAGCAGCACAGGGGGCCGTACCCTTGGCTACACCTTC. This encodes CASSTGGRTLGYTF.

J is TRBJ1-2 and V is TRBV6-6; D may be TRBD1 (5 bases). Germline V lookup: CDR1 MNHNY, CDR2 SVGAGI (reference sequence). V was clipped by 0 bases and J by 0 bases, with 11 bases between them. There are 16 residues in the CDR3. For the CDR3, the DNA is TGTGCCAGCAGTTACTCGGGACGGACGTCTAACTATGGCTACACCTTC. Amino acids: CASSYSGRTSNYGYTF.

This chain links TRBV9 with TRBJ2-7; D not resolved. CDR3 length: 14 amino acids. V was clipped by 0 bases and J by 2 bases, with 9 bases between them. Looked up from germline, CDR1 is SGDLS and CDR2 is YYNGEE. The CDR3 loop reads CASSVGPGAYEQYF. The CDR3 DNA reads TGTGCCAGCAGCGTAGGACCAGGAGCCTACGAGCAGTACTTC. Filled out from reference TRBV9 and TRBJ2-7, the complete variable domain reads DSGVTQTPKHLITATGQRVTLRCSPRSGDLSVYWYQQSLDQGLQFLIQYYNGEERAKGNILERFSAQQFPDLHSELNLSSLELGDSALYFCASSVGPGAYEQYFGPGTRLTVT.

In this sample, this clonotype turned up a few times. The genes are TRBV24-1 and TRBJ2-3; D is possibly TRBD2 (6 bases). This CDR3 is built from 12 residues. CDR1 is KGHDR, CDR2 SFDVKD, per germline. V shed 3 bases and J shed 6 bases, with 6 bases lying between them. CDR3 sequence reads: CATSDRGDTQYF. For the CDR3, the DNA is TGTGCCACCAGTGATCGGGGGGATACGCAGTATTTT.

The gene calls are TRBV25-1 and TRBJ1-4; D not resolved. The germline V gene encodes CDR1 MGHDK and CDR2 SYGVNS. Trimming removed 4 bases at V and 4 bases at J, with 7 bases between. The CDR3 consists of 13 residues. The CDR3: CASSGSYNEKLFF. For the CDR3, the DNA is TGTGCCAGCAGTGGCAGCTATAATGAAAAACTGTTTTTT. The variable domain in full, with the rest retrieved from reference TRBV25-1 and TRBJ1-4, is EADIYQTPRYLVIGTGKKITLECSQTMGHDKMYWYQQDPGMELHLIHYSYGVNSTEKGDLSSESTVSRIRTEHFPLTLESARPSHTSQYLCASSGSYNEKLFFGSGTQLSVL.

The DNA of the CDR3 is TGCAGCGTTGACCAGGGTGGCACTGAAGCTTTCTTT. Protein product: CSVDQGGTEAFF. The rearrangement uses TRBV29-1 and TRBJ1-1, with D perhaps matching TRBD1 (5 bases). V lost 3 bases and J lost 4, with 9 bases in between. Germline assignment: CDR1 SQVTM and CDR2 ANQGSEA. The CDR3 is 12 residues long.

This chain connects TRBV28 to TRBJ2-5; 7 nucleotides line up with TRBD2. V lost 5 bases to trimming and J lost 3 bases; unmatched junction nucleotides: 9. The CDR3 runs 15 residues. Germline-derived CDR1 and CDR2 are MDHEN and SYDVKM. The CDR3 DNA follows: TGTGCCAGCAGTCCCCGGCGGCGGGGGAAAGAGACCCAGTACTTC. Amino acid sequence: CASSPRRRGKETQYF.

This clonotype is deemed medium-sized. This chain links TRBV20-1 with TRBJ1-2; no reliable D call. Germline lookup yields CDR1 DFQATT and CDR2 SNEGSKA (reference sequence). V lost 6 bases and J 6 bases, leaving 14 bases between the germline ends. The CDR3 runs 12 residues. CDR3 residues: CSAASDKDGYTF. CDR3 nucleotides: TGCAGTGCAGCGAGTGATAAGGATGGCTACACCTTC.

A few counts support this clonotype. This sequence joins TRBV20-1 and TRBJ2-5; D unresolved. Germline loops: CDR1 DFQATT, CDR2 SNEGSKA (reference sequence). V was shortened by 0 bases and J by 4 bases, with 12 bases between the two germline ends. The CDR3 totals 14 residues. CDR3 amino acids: CSARDFRLGETQYF. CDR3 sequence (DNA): TGCAGTGCTAGAGATTTTAGGTTGGGAGAGACCCAGTACTTC.

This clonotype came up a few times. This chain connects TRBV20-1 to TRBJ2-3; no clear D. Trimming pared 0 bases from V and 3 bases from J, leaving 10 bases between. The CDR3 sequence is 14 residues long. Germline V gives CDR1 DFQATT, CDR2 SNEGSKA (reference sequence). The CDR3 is CSARDWAQTDTQYF. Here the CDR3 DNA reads TGCAGTGCTAGAGATTGGGCCCAAACAGATACGCAGTATTTT.

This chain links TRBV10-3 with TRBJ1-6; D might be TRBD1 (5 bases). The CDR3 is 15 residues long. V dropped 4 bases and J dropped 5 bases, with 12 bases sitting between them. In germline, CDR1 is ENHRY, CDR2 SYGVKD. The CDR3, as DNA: TGTGCCATCAGTGGGACGGGGCAGAATAATTCACCCCTCCACTTT. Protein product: CAISGTGQNNSPLHF.

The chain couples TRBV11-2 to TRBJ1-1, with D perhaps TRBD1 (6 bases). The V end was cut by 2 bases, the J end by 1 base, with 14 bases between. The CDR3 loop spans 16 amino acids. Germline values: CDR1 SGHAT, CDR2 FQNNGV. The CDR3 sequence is CASSLHGQNGNTEAFF. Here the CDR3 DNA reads TGTGCCAGCAGCTTACACGGACAGAATGGGAACACTGAAGCTTTCTTT.

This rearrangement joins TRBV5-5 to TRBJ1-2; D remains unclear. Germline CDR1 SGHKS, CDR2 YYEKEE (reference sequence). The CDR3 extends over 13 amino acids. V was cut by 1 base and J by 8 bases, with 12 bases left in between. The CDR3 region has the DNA TGTGCCAGCAGCTTGTCCGCAGCTGGGGGCTACACCTTC. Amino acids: CASSLSAAGGYTF.